The 4 T cell receptor beta chains below were found in one sample sequenced in a study of T cell responses to AZD1222 COVID-19 vaccine. Sequencing was performed with immunoSEQ multiplex PCR; in TCRdb, only in-frame clones are kept and a portion is missing. Found here are tens of thousands of clones, 75% to 90% of them singletons; the top ten hold over 2%. Material: peripheral blood, obtained on day 0 of AZD1222 vaccination. These receptors all stem from an adult in good health.

The J gene is TRBJ1-5, the V gene TRBV27; D may be TRBD1 (5 bases). Germline V CDR1 and CDR2: MNHEY, SMNVEV (reference sequence). The CDR3 covers 15 residues. V dropped 1 base and J dropped 0 bases, with 7 bases sitting between them. The CDR3 is CASSLWGGSNQPQHF. The CDR3 region has the DNA TGTGCCAGCAGTTTATGGGGCGGTAGCAATCAGCCCCAGCATTTT.

The J gene is TRBJ2-3, the V gene TRBV6-2 or TRBV6-3; D is unresolved. The CDR3 has 17 amino acids. The ends were cut back, 5 bases at V and 2 bases at J, with 20 bases in the middle. The germline V gene has CDR1 MNHEY and CDR2 SVGEGT. CDR3 DNA: TGTGCCAGCAGTAAACAGACCTGGAGCCCATTCACAGATACGCAGTATTTT. The encoded protein is CASSKQTWSPFTDTQYF.

The genes are TRBV19 and TRBJ1-1; 7 bases fit TRBD1. From germline, CDR1 is LNHDA and CDR2 SQIVND (reference sequence). V trimming: 5 bases; J trimming: 5 bases; junction bases outside the gene matches: 8. CDR3 length equals 14 residues. CDR3 sequence (DNA): TGTGCCAGTAGTCCAGGGGGGAGTCGGACTGAAGCTTTCTTT. It encodes CASSPGGSRTEAFF.

This chain connects TRBV4-2 to TRBJ1-6; no definite D call. Germline assignment: CDR1 LGHNA and CDR2 YNFKEQ. The CDR3 has 15 residues. The ends were cut back, 0 bases at V and 8 bases at J, with 11 bases in the middle. CDR3 residues: CASSQDRVLHSPLHF. The CDR3 bases are TGTGCCAGCAGCCAAGATAGGGTCCTTCATTCACCCCTCCACTTT.